This T cell receptor beta chain came from a study of shared clonotypes between healthy human individuals. Whole-study findings and limits: Investigators collected only blood, and repertoires in tissues likely differ.

V lost 3 bases to trimming and J lost 6 bases, with 6 bases between them. Germline CDR1 is SGHTA and CDR2 is FQGTGA. The CDR3 spans 12 residues. Concerning this clone itself: No antigen is known for it. Other DNA sequences in the sample encode the same CDR3.

The protocol was immunoSEQ multiplex PCR, while the TCRdb copy is restricted to in-frame clones and leaves out a portion. In the table there are a few hundred thousand clones, approximately 79% of which are singletons. V usage is TRBV7-3 and J usage is TRBJ2-1; possible D gene TRBD1, 6 bases. The receptor was derived from a middle-aged woman in good health. Some clones in this sample may be carry-over from other donors' samples. Sequenced: PBMCs. This CDR3 is CASSLDSNEQFF. CDR3 bases: TGTGCCAGCAGCTTGGACAGCAATGAGCAGTTCTTC.